This TCR beta chain was profiled in a study of T cells in Graves' hyperthyroidism and ophthalmopathy. Findings of the study overall: Expanded thyroid clonotypes (above 0.001) were mostly also found in blood.

The CDR3 regions of TCR beta were amplified from RNA transcripts. HTBI primers were the set used in a first-round RT-PCR of the TCR CDR3. TCRdb re-derived calls from the multiplex PCR reads in MiXCR, one entry per CDR3 protein. Among 89,000 or so distinct CDR3 sequences listed, approximately 42% were seen once. The V gene's germline CDR1 is SGDLS and CDR2 YYNGEE. This CDR3 has 13 amino acids. V lost 2 bases, J lost 5 bases, and 10 bases lay in between. This clonotype has a count of ten or more. Its target is unknown. Sequenced: peripheral blood or thyroid tissue (not recorded which). The gene calls are TRBV9 and TRBJ1-2; a possible D gene is TRBD1 (5 bases). This sequence was found in a woman aged 25 to 39 with Graves' hyperthyroidism. The CDR3 nucleotides are TGTGCCAGCAGCGTGTCCGGGGGTTATGGCTACACCTTC. This gives the protein CASSVSGGYGYTF.